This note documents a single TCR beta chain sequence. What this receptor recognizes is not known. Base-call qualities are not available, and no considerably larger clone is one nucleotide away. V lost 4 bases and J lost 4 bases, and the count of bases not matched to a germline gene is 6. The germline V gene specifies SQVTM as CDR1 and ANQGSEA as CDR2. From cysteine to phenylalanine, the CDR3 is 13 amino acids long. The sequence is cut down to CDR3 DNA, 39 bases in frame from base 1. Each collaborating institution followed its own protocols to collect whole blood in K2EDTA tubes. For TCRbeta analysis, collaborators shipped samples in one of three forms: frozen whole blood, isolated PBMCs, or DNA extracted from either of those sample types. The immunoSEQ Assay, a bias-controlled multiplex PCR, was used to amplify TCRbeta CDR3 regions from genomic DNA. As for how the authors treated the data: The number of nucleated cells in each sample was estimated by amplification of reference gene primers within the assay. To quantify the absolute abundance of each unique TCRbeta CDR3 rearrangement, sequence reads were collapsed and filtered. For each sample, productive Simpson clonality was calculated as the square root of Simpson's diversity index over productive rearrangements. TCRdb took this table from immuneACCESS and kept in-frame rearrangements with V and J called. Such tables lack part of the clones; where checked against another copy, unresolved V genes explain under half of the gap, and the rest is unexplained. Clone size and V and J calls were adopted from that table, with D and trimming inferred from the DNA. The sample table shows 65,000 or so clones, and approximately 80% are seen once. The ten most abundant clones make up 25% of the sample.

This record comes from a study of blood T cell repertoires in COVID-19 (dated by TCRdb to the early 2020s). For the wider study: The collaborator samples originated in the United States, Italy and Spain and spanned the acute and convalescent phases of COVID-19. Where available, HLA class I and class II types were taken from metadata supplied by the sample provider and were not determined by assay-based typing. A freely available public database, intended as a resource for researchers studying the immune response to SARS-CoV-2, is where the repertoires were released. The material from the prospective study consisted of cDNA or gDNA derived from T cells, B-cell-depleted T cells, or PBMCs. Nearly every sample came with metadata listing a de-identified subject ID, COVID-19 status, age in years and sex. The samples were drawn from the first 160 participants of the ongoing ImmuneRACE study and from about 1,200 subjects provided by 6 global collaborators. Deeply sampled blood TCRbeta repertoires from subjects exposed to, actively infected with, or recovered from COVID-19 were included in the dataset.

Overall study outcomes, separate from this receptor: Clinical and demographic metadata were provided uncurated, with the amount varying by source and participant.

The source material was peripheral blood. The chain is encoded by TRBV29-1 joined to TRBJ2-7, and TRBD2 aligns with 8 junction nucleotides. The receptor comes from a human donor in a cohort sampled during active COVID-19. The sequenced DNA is TGCAGCGTTGGCCCGGGGGGGCTGTACGAGCAGTACTTC. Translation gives CSVGPGGLYEQYF.